This entry describes one TCR beta chain. Its antigen is still unknown. This CDR3 is 16 amino acids long. The protocol was immunoSEQ multiplex PCR, while the TCRdb copy is restricted to in-frame clones and leaves out a portion. In the table there are tens of thousands of clones, 81% of which are singletons. The data stem from a study of OX40 agonist ivuxolimab in advanced cancers. Study background: The study enrolled dose-escalation patients with hepatocellular carcinoma, melanoma, renal cell or head and neck cancer. Partial responses, seen in three patients, involved one hepatocellular carcinoma and two cutaneous melanomas.

The study's findings and limits: Expanded clones tended on average to be more numerous among CD8+ T cells than CD4+.

The chain employs TRBV21-1 and TRBJ2-3; the tabulated D call, TRBD1, remains unverified against the DNA. TRBV21-1 is listed as a pseudogene. The sequenced sample was CD4+ or CD8+ T cells sorted from blood, obtained in a trial of the OX40 agonist ivuxolimab. The clonotype comes from an adult with an advanced solid tumor such as melanoma, head and neck, liver or kidney cancer. CDR3 nucleotides: TGTGCCAGCAGCACCCGTGGACAGGGTTACACAGATACGCAGTATTTT. Amino acid sequence: CASSTRGQGYTDTQYF.